These 32 T cell receptor beta chains came from one sample sequenced in a study of T cells in Graves' hyperthyroidism and ophthalmopathy. RNA transcripts yielded amplified TCR beta CDR3 regions. The primer set for the first-round RT-PCR of the TCR CDR3 was HTBI. TCRdb fed the multiplex PCR reads into MiXCR, producing one record per CDR3 protein. The sample holds 300,000 to 450,000 distinct CDR3 sequences; 14% are singletons and the top ten take approximately 11%. The specimen sequenced was blood. Source of these receptors: a woman aged 55-75 years with Graves' hyperthyroidism.

This clonotype was found many times. The chain recombines TRBV4-1 with TRBJ1-2; 8 bases fit TRBD1. V lost 4 bases and J lost 4; bases outside the gene matches: 23. The CDR3 has 20 residues. Germline V gives CDR1 MGHRA, CDR2 YSYEKL. The CDR3 DNA reads TGCGCCAGCAGCCCCGCGGCGGATGGACAGGGCTCTTCCTCCCTCTATGGCTACACCTTC. It encodes CASSPAADGQGSSSLYGYTF.

In the case of this clonotype: A much larger clone is a single base away; this may be a read error. CDR3 region: CASSATGDERGYTF. The DNA for the CDR3 is TGTGCCAGCAGCGCGACAGGGGACGAACGCGGCTACACCTTC. The V call is TRBV2, the J call TRBJ1-2; 8 bases map to TRBD1. Germline loops: CDR1 SNHLY, CDR2 FYNNEI. This CDR3 has 14 residues. After removal of 6 bases from V and 8 bases from J, the junction contained 11 bases not matched to a gene.

Only a few counts were recorded for this clonotype. This chain joins TRBV3-1 and TRBJ2-3, with 10 nucleotides matching TRBD1. The J call is doubtful: the DNA matches TRBJ1-5 better. The V gene's germline CDR1 is LGHDT and CDR2 YNNKEL (reference sequence). This CDR3 comprises 16 residues. The CDR3 is CASSQGPGQGTDTQHF. In DNA, the CDR3 is TGTGCCAGCAGCCAAGGCCCGGGACAGGGGACAGATACGCAGCATTTT.

This clonotype has ten or more counts. The gene calls are TRBV7-8 and TRBJ2-1; D is unclear. CDR1 and CDR2 (germline): SGHVS, FQNEAQ. CDR3 size: 11 residues. Between the trimmed V and J ends, which lost 7 bases and 5 bases, there was a span of 6 bases. The DNA for the CDR3 is TGTGCCAGCACCCTTCACAATGAGCAGTTCTTC. It specifies CASTLHNEQFF.

V and J are TRBV6-1 and TRBJ2-3, with TRBD1 as a possible D gene (5 bases). The germline V gene encodes CDR1 MNHNS and CDR2 SASEGT. V lost 6 bases, J lost 3 bases, and 19 bases lay in between. The CDR3 consists of 16 residues. The CDR3 nucleotides read TGTGCCAGCAGAATGCGAAGGGGCCTGCCTACAGATACGCAGTATTTT. It codes for CASRMRRGLPTDTQYF.

This clonotype was recorded many times. This rearrangement joins TRBV27 to TRBJ2-1, with 8 bases aligning to TRBD2. Germline-derived CDR1 and CDR2 are MNHEY and SMNVEV (reference sequence). V shed 3 bases and J 2 bases; nucleotides not matched to a gene: 6. This CDR3 contains 16 residues. The CDR3 loop is CASSLVSGTPYNEQFF. The CDR3 bases are TGTGCCAGCAGTTTGGTTAGCGGGACGCCCTACAATGAGCAGTTCTTC.

This clonotype has at least ten counts. The chain couples TRBV29-1 to TRBJ2-1; D possibly matches TRBD1 or TRBD2 (5 bases each). This CDR3 is 14 amino acids long. V was pared by 6 bases and J by 8 bases, with 20 bases between. Germline V gene sequence: CDR1 SQVTM, CDR2 ANQGSEA. The DNA for the CDR3 is TGCAGCGTCAGGCCGGGGCTACGCGGCCATGAGCAGTTCTTC. Protein product: CSVRPGLRGHEQFF.

The V gene is TRBV11-2, the J gene TRBJ2-1; 7 bases agree with TRBD2. This CDR3 spans 14 amino acids. CDR1 and CDR2 (germline): SGHAT, FQNNGV. Trimming removed 0 bases from V and 8 bases from J; junction bases left unmatched: 4. The CDR3 DNA sequence: TGTGCCAGCAGCTTAGAAGGAGCGGGACATGAGCAGTTCTTC. It encodes CASSLEGAGHEQFF.

This clonotype appeared a few times. The chain links TRBV5-6 to TRBJ1-5; maybe TRBD1 (5 bases). The CDR3 totals 14 residues. Trimming cost V 0 bases and J 10 bases, with 14 bases left between them. Looked up from germline, CDR1 is SGHDT and CDR2 is YYEEEE. CDR3 amino acids: CASSLAPDKFPQHF. The CDR3 DNA reads as TGTGCCAGCAGCTTGGCCCCGGACAAATTCCCCCAGCATTTT. Looking up the rest from reference TRBV5-6 and TRBJ1-5 gives the full variable domain: DAGVTQSPTHLIKTRGQQVTLRCSPKSGHDTVSWYQQALGQGPQFIFQYYEEEERQRGNFPDRFSGHQFPNYSSELNVNALLLGDSALYLCASSLAPDKFPQHFGDGTRLSIL.

A few counts support this clonotype. The chain joins TRBV5-1 to TRBJ2-4; D may match TRBD1 or TRBD2 (5 bases each). Trimming took 4 bases from V and 0 from J, leaving 23 bases between them. Per germline, CDR1 SGHRS and CDR2 YFSETQ. The CDR3 totals 19 residues. The CDR3 bases are TGCGCCAGCAGCCGCTGGGCCAGGGTCACGAGGGAAGCCAAAAACATTCAGTACTTC. It specifies CASSRWARVTREAKNIQYF.

This clonotype appeared many times. The genes are TRBV12-3 or TRBV12-4 and TRBJ1-2, with 9 bases fitting TRBD1. CDR3 size: 16 residues. The V and J ends lost 8 bases and 2 bases, in that order; junction bases with no gene match: 12. The DNA of the CDR3 is TGTGCCAGCGGTAACCGTAGGACAGGGGCGAACTATGGCTACACCTTC. This encodes CASGNRRTGANYGYTF.

The V and J genes are TRBV12-3 or TRBV12-4 and TRBJ1-1; D is uncertain. The V and J ends lost 4 bases and 1 base respectively, with 13 bases between them. The CDR3 contains 15 residues. CDR3 region: CASSYKGWGNTEAFF. The CDR3 bases are TGTGCCAGCAGTTATAAGGGATGGGGGAACACTGAAGCTTTCTTT.

Ten or more counts support this clonotype. The chain recombines TRBV18 with TRBJ1-1; D ambiguous. V was pared by 0 bases and J by 0 bases, with 5 bases between. The CDR3 is 14 amino acids. Germline-derived CDR1 and CDR2 are KGHSH and LQKENI. The CDR3 nucleotides are TGTGCCAGCTCACCACCGTCCTTGAACACTGAAGCTTTCTTT. This gives the protein CASSPPSLNTEAFF.

This chain uses TRBV20-1 with TRBJ2-1; 14 bases are shared with TRBD2. In germline, CDR1 is DFQATT, CDR2 SNEGSKA (reference sequence). J was trimmed by 9 bases and V by 3 bases; bases with no gene match: 4. This CDR3 spans 14 amino acids. CDR3 loop: CSASRLAGGTEQFF. The CDR3 bases are TGCAGTGCTAGCAGACTAGCGGGGGGGACTGAGCAGTTCTTC.

The V call is TRBV10-3, the J call TRBJ2-2; no definite D call. Germline V gives CDR1 ENHRY, CDR2 SYGVKD. The CDR3 extends over 11 amino acids. The V and J ends lost 6 bases and 7 bases respectively, with 6 bases between them. The CDR3 region is CAIRLGGELFF. Here the CDR3 DNA reads TGTGCCATCAGATTGGGCGGGGAGCTGTTTTTT.

This chain connects TRBV19 to TRBJ2-2; D may be TRBD1 or TRBD2 (5 bases each). Germline V gene data show CDR1 as LNHDA and CDR2 as SQIVND (reference sequence). V gave up 11 bases and J gave up 5 bases, with 21 bases separating them. The CDR3 totals 15 residues. CDR3 DNA sequence: TGTGCCTCCCAAGGGGCTAGCCGGGGAACCGGGGAGCTGTTTTTT. It yields the protein CASQGASRGTGELFF.

This clonotype showed up many times. The chain links TRBV24-1 to TRBJ2-3; D remains ambiguous. The CDR3 totals 13 residues. Trimming cost V 1 base and J 7 bases, with 8 bases left between them. Germline V CDR1 and CDR2: KGHDR, SFDVKD. The CDR3 protein is CATSDFTEYTQYF. In DNA, the CDR3 is TGTGCCACCAGTGATTTTACGGAATATACGCAGTATTTT.

V and J are TRBV5-5 and TRBJ2-2, with D maybe TRBD2 (6 bases). CDR3 length: 15 amino acids. V lost 5 bases and J 3 bases, leaving 14 bases between the germline ends. The V gene's germline CDR1 is SGHKS and CDR2 YYEKEE (reference sequence). The CDR3 DNA follows: TGTGCCAGCAGACGTGCGGGGCTTGACACCGGGGAGCTGTTTTTT. Residues: CASRRAGLDTGELFF.

The CDR3 sequence is CASSYRGSESPLHF. The CDR3 bases are TGTGCCAGCAGTTACCGGGGTAGCGAATCACCCCTCCACTTT. The chain joins TRBV6-5 to TRBJ1-6, with D unresolved. V lost 2 bases and J 10 bases, leaving 12 bases between the germline ends. Germline lookup yields CDR1 MNHEY and CDR2 SVGAGI. This CDR3 region has 14 residues.

This clonotype was found many times. The chain joins TRBV3-1 to TRBJ2-3; D not certain. From germline, CDR1 is LGHDT and CDR2 YNNKEL (reference sequence). This CDR3 contains 14 residues. Trimming cost V 2 bases and J 5 bases, with 11 bases left between them. The CDR3 nucleotides are TGTGCCAGCAGCCAACTCGGTGGGCGAGATACGCAGTATTTT. Its translation: CASSQLGGRDTQYF.

A few counts support this clonotype. The rearrangement joins TRBV4-1 to TRBJ1-1; D uncertain. Trimming left V 0 bases short and J 0 bases short, with 5 bases between. This CDR3 comprises 14 residues. Germline CDR1 reads MGHRA; CDR2 reads YSYEKL. The CDR3 loop reads CASSQETLNTEAFF. Written as DNA, the CDR3 is TGCGCCAGCAGCCAAGAGACCCTGAACACTGAAGCTTTCTTT.

This clonotype was picked up many times. The chain combines TRBV20-1 with TRBJ1-1; 8 nucleotides agree with TRBD1. This CDR3 comprises 14 residues. With V trimmed by 0 bases and J by 6 bases, 6 bases remained unmatched. The germline V gene encodes CDR1 DFQATT and CDR2 SNEGSKA (reference sequence). The CDR3 DNA reads TGCAGTGCTAGAGATCAGGGGGCGCGTCCTGAAGCTTTCTTT. Protein: CSARDQGARPEAFF.

In this sample, this clonotype turned up many times. The rearrangement uses TRBV27 and TRBJ2-1; either TRBD1 or TRBD2 may fit D (5 bases each). Germline values: CDR1 MNHEY, CDR2 SMNVEV (reference sequence). V was trimmed by 5 bases and J by 7 bases, leaving 18 bases between them. The CDR3 has 15 amino acids. The CDR3 sequence is CASSDRDLGMNEQFF. Here the CDR3 DNA reads TGTGCCAGCAGTGACCGGGACCTCGGGATGAATGAGCAGTTCTTC.

This clonotype was picked up many times. The genes are TRBV9 and TRBJ2-7, with no clear D. V was clipped by 0 bases and J by 6 bases, with 16 bases between them. CDR3 length: 15 amino acids. CDR1 is SGDLS, CDR2 YYNGEE, per germline. Here the CDR3 reads CASSVVWDLSSEQYF. The CDR3 DNA follows: TGTGCCAGCAGCGTAGTGTGGGATTTGTCGAGCGAGCAGTACTTC.

This clonotype came up many times. The chain uses TRBV30 and TRBJ1-5; possibly TRBD1 for D (5 bases). Germline values: CDR1 GTSNPN, CDR2 SVGIG (reference sequence). The length of the CDR3 is 14 residues. V lost 0 bases to trimming and J lost 4 bases, with 10 bases between them. CDR3: CAWSVRQPNQPQHF. CDR3 nucleotide sequence: TGTGCCTGGAGTGTTAGACAGCCGAATCAGCCCCAGCATTTT.

This clonotype was seen a handful of times. It may be a read error: a sequence one base away is much more abundant. Likely a read error: the CDR3 ends without its conserved phenylalanine or tryptophan. The rearrangement uses TRBV2 and TRBJ1-1, with D perhaps matching TRBD1 (6 bases). CDR1 SNHLY and CDR2 FYNNEI come from the germline V gene. Deletions cut 6 bases from V and 4 bases from J, with 18 bases between. The CDR3 is 15 amino acids. DNA of the CDR3: TGTGCCAGCAGGGCAAACAGGGAGGTGGGCACTGAAGCTTTCTCT. This encodes CASRANREVGTEAFS.

V is TRBV11-2 and J is TRBJ2-2; D might be TRBD2 (6 bases). This CDR3 comprises 13 residues. Germline CDR1 SGHAT, CDR2 FQNNGV. V was trimmed by 3 bases and J by 7 bases, leaving 9 bases between them. The CDR3 protein is CASSLEAGGELFF. The CDR3 region has the DNA TGTGCCAGCAGCTTGGAAGCGGGCGGGGAGCTGTTTTTT.

The sample holds a few counts of this clonotype. The V gene is TRBV30, the J gene TRBJ1-3, with D uncertain. The ends were cut back, 2 bases at V and 0 bases at J, with 5 bases in the middle. The germline gives CDR1 GTSNPN, CDR2 SVGIG (reference sequence). CDR3 length: 13 residues. This chain's CDR3 is CAWSRLSGNTIYF. The CDR3 DNA reads as TGTGCCTGGAGTAGACTCTCTGGAAACACCATATATTTT.

This clonotype has at least ten counts. This chain links TRBV2 with TRBJ2-7, with D hard to call. The CDR3 runs 12 residues. Germline V gives CDR1 SNHLY, CDR2 FYNNEI. V was clipped by 8 bases and J by 3 bases, with 11 bases between them. CDR3 coding DNA: TGTGCCAGCGGGGAACACGGCTACGAGCAGTACTTC. It encodes CASGEHGYEQYF. The full variable domain, in which reference TRBV2 and TRBJ2-7 provide the parts outside the CDR3, is EPEVTQTPSHQVTQMGQEVILRCVPISNHLYFYWYRQILGQKVEFLVSFYNNEISEKSEIFDDQFSVERPDGSNFTLKIRSTKLEDSAMYFCASGEHGYEQYFGPGTRLTVT.

This clonotype was detected many times. J is TRBJ2-5 and V is TRBV10-3; 9 positions agree with TRBD1. Trimming removed 10 bases from V and 5 bases from J; junction bases left unmatched: 14. Germline V gives CDR1 ENHRY, CDR2 SYGVKD. The CDR3 has 15 amino acids. CDR3 nucleotide sequence: TGTGCCACTCGCCACGGGACAGGGTCGTTTGAGACCCAGTACTTC. Its protein is CATRHGTGSFETQYF.

This clonotype was detected a few times. The chain employs TRBV7-9 and TRBJ2-3; D call uncertain. Between the trimmed V and J ends, which lost 4 bases and 8 bases, there was a span of 19 bases. The CDR3 extends over 15 amino acids. Per the germline V gene, CDR1 is SEHNR and CDR2 is FQNEAQ (reference sequence). The CDR3 DNA is TGTGCCAGCAGCTCTTGGACCCCGGTGGTTGGTACGCAGTATTTT. It specifies CASSSWTPVVGTQYF.

This clonotype was seen many times. The V and J genes are TRBV2 and TRBJ1-5; maybe TRBD1 (6 bases). The germline CDR1 and CDR2 sequences are SNHLY and FYNNEI. V was shortened by 8 bases and J by 4 bases, with 9 bases between the two germline ends. The CDR3 is 12 residues long. In DNA form, the CDR3 reads TGTGCCAGCGCCGGACAGAATCAGCCCCAGCATTTT. It specifies CASAGQNQPQHF.